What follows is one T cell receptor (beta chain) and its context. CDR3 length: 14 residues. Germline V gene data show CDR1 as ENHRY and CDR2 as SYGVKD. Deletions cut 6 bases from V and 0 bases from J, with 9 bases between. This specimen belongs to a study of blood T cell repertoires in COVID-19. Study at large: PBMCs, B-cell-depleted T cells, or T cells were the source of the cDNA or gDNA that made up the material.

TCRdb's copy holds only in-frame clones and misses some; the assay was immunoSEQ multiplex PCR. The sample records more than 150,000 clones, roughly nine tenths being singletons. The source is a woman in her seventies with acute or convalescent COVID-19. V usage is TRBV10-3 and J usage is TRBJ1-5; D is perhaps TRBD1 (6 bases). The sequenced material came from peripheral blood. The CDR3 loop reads CAIRDSGSNQPQHF. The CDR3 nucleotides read TGTGCCATCAGGGACAGTGGTAGCAATCAGCCCCAGCATTTT.